The entry that follows covers one T cell receptor (beta chain) sequence. Antigen: not known. Germline loops: CDR1 SGHVS, CDR2 FQNEAQ. The CDR3 is 14 residues long. V lost 4 bases and J 7 bases, leaving 11 bases between the germline ends. Vbeta (60) and Jbeta (13) primers were used in the PCR. TCRdb's table, derived via immunoSEQ multiplex PCR, lists solely in-frame clones and lacks some. The sample has 37,000 or so clones, 81% seen once. The sample is drawn from a study of cytomegalovirus exposure and HLA in healthy donors. Findings and caveats of the study: Several of the most significant clusters were apparently associated with common viral pathogens in a later analysis. TCR beta sequences numbering around 15,000 were associated with HLA alleles at 0.05 false discovery rate in a later analysis.

Although they were nominally healthy when sampled, donors likely had unrecorded immune exposures. The receptor comes from a woman between 40 and 50 years old in good health and CMV-seronegative. Sequencing input: PBMCs. The chain employs TRBV7-8 and TRBJ1-6, with D hard to call. The CDR3 coding sequence is TGTGCCAGCAGCTGGAGGCAGGCAAATTCACCCCTCCACTTT. This translates into CASSWRQANSPLHF. Full variable domain (outside the CDR3, taken from reference TRBV7-8 and TRBJ1-6): GAGVSQSPRYKVAKRGQDVALRCDPISGHVSLFWYQQALGQGPEFLTYFQNEAQLDKSGLPSDRFFAERPEGSVSTLKIQRTQQEDSAVYLCASSWRQANSPLHFGNGTRLTVT.